Presented here are 27 T cell receptor beta chains from one specimen sequenced in a study of cytomegalovirus exposure and HLA in healthy donors. The PCR contained 60 Vbeta and 13 Jbeta primers. Profiled with immunoSEQ multiplex PCR; TCRdb holds only in-frame clones, not every one. In the table there are about 90,000 clones, about 73% of which are singletons. Material for sequencing was PBMCs. The receptors were sampled from a woman between 40 and 55 years old in good health and CMV-seropositive.

The V gene is TRBV5-1, the J gene TRBJ2-3, with 8 bases fitting TRBD1. Germline V gene data show CDR1 as SGHRS and CDR2 as YFSETQ. The CDR3 runs 16 residues. The V gene end was trimmed by 0 bases and the J gene end by 1 base; junction bases not matched to a gene: 4. The CDR3 DNA reads TGCGCCAGCAGCTTGGCCTCGGGACAGGGCACAGATACGCAGTATTTT. It translates to CASSLASGQGTDTQYF.

In this sample, this clone turned up once. J is TRBJ2-5 and V is TRBV12-5; 7 bases match TRBD1. This CDR3 has 13 amino acids. The ends lost 3 bases at V and 11 bases at J; junction bases unmatched: 9. The V gene's germline CDR1 is LGHNT and CDR2 FRNRAP. The CDR3 DNA reads as TGTGCTAGTGGTTTCGTGGACAGGACTGAGCAGTACTTC. Its translation is CASGFVDRTEQYF. Based on the CDR3 plus reference TRBV12-5 and TRBJ2-5, the full variable domain is DARVTQTPRHKVTEMGQEVTMRCQPILGHNTVFWYRQTMMQGLELLAYFRNRAPLDDSGMPKDRFSAEMPDATLATLKIQPSEPRDSAVYFCASGFVDRTEQYFGPGTRLLVL.

The J gene is TRBJ2-6, the V gene TRBV7-8; 11 nucleotides line up with TRBD1. Germline V gene data show CDR1 as SGHVS and CDR2 as FQNEAQ. The CDR3 contains 19 residues. V lost 4 bases to trimming and J lost 0 bases; unmatched junction nucleotides: 8. The CDR3: CASSSWGQGESSGANVLTF. CDR3 in DNA: TGTGCCAGCAGCTCCTGGGGACAGGGGGAAAGCTCTGGGGCCAACGTCCTGACTTTC.

The chain is built from TRBV14 and TRBJ2-5, with 7 bases matching TRBD1. Judging by the DNA end, TRBJ2-7 fits better; the J call may be wrong. The CDR3 is 14 amino acids. The germline V gene has CDR1 SGHDN and CDR2 FVKESK. The CDR3 spells CASSRDSSSYEQYF. DNA of the CDR3: TGTGCCAGCAGCCGGGACAGTTCCTCCTACGAGCAGTACTTC.

The chain is built from TRBV5-6 and TRBJ2-2; 14 bases match TRBD2. This CDR3 region has 16 residues. The germline V gene has CDR1 SGHDT and CDR2 YYEEEE. The junction had 6 bases not matched to a gene; V was cut back by 4 bases and J by 7 bases. The DNA of the CDR3 is TGTGCCAGCAGCCGAGGACTAGCGGGAGGAGGCGGGGAGCTGTTTTTT. Protein: CASSRGLAGGGGELFF.

This rearrangement joins TRBV9 to TRBJ2-2, with D possibly matching TRBD2 (6 bases). CDR3 size: 16 residues. The germline V and J ends were trimmed by 0 bases and 1 base, with 10 bases remaining between them. CDR1 and CDR2 (germline): SGDLS, YYNGEE. In nucleotides, the CDR3 is TGTGCCAGCAGCGTAGCTGGAGGGAGGAACACCGGGGAGCTGTTTTTT. Its protein is CASSVAGGRNTGELFF. The whole variable domain, remainder taken from reference TRBV9 and TRBJ2-2, is DSGVTQTPKHLITATGQRVTLRCSPRSGDLSVYWYQQSLDQGLQFLIQYYNGEERAKGNILERFSAQQFPDLHSELNLSSLELGDSALYFCASSVAGGRNTGELFFGEGSRLTVL.

This chain links TRBV4-1 with TRBJ1-1; TRBD1 matches 9 bases. After removal of 4 bases from V and 1 base from J, the junction contained 1 base not matched to a gene. This CDR3 is 14 amino acids long. Per germline, CDR1 MGHRA and CDR2 YSYEKL. CDR3 loop: CASSPTGGNTEAFF. CDR3 sequence (DNA): TGCGCCAGCAGCCCGACAGGGGGGAACACTGAAGCTTTCTTT.

The genes are TRBV27 and TRBJ1-5; unclear D gene. V lost 3 bases, J lost 7 bases, and 10 bases lay in between. CDR3 length equals 13 residues. CDR1 and CDR2 from the germline V gene are MNHEY and SMNVEV (reference sequence). The CDR3 region has the DNA TGTGCCAGCAGTTTCGCGGGTGTACAGCCCCAGCATTTT. It specifies CASSFAGVQPQHF.

In its sample, this clone was seen a few times. This chain joins TRBV4-3 and TRBJ1-4; D is perhaps TRBD1 (6 bases). CDR3 length equals 18 residues. CDR1 is LGHNA, CDR2 YSLEER, per germline. Trimming stripped 0 bases from V and 10 bases from J, with 24 bases between. CDR3 loop: CASSQESRGRSHDGKLFF. For the CDR3, the DNA is TGCGCCAGCAGCCAAGAGTCCAGGGGTAGAAGTCATGACGGAAAACTGTTTTTT.

V usage is TRBV6-1 and J usage is TRBJ2-7; a possible D gene is TRBD1 (6 bases). V gave up 3 bases and J gave up 4 bases, with 10 bases separating them. The CDR3 spans 13 residues. Germline assignment: CDR1 MNHNS and CDR2 SASEGT. This CDR3 reads CASSEGQVYEQYF. The DNA of the CDR3 is TGTGCCAGCAGTGAGGGACAAGTATACGAGCAGTACTTC.

The chain has TRBV29-1 and TRBJ1-1, with unresolved D. CDR1 is SQVTM and CDR2 is ANQGSEA in the germline V gene. The CDR3 contains 12 residues. Trimming removed 4 bases from V and 0 bases from J, with 6 bases in between. The CDR3 sequence is CSVGEMNTEAFF. The CDR3 coding sequence is TGCAGCGTTGGCGAAATGAACACTGAAGCTTTCTTT.

The rearrangement uses TRBV11-2 and TRBJ2-5; D is unresolved. Trimming removed 3 bases at V and 7 bases at J, with 12 bases between. The CDR3 consists of 13 residues. Looked up from germline, CDR1 is SGHAT and CDR2 is FQNNGV. The CDR3 loop reads CASSFGTARTQYF. In nucleotides, the CDR3 is TGTGCCAGCAGCTTCGGCACAGCCCGGACCCAGTACTTC.

This clone was seen a handful of times. The chain uses TRBV19 and TRBJ1-2; D possibly corresponds to TRBD1 (5 bases). This CDR3 has 13 residues. Trimming pared 10 bases from V and 2 bases from J, leaving 14 bases between. The germline CDR1 and CDR2 sequences are LNHDA and SQIVND (reference sequence). The CDR3 region has the DNA TGTGCCACCACCAGGGCCTCCAACTATGGCTACACCTTC. It yields the protein CATTRASNYGYTF. Looking up the rest from reference TRBV19 and TRBJ1-2 gives the full variable domain: DGGITQSPKYLFRKEGQNVTLSCEQNLNHDAMYWYRQDPGQGLRLIYYSQIVNDFQKGDIAEGYSVSREKKESFPLTVTSAQKNPTAFYLCATTRASNYGYTFGSGTRLTVV.

This chain links TRBV28 with TRBJ2-5; D is perhaps TRBD2 (7 bases). The J call could be wrong; TRBJ2-7 is a better fit for the DNA end. This CDR3 is built from 15 residues. Germline CDR1 is MDHEN and CDR2 is SYDVKM. In DNA form, the CDR3 reads TGTGCCAGCAGGTTAGGGGGGGCAGGGCCCTACGAGCAGTACTTC. This sequence encodes CASRLGGAGPYEQYF.

This chain uses TRBV7-2 with TRBJ2-7; D is perhaps TRBD1 (5 bases). The germline V and J ends were trimmed by 5 bases and 0 bases, with 8 bases remaining between them. Per the germline V gene, CDR1 is SGHTA and CDR2 is FQGNSA. The CDR3 consists of 13 residues. CDR3: CASSTDSSYEQYF. The CDR3 nucleotides are TGTGCCAGCAGCACCGACAGCTCCTACGAGCAGTACTTC.

The chain is built from TRBV12-1 and TRBJ2-4; the table assigns TRBD2, which was not confirmed against the DNA. TRBV12-1 is recorded as a pseudogene. The CDR3 loop spans 15 amino acids. CDR3 nucleotide sequence: TGTGCCAGCAGCTCAACCGGTGTAGCCAAAAACATTCAGTACTTC. It encodes CASSSTGVAKNIQYF.

The rearrangement uses TRBV7-9 and TRBJ2-4; TRBD1 might be the D (5 bases). V was trimmed by 5 bases and J by 5 bases, leaving 10 bases between them. This CDR3 region has 13 residues. Germline values: CDR1 SEHNR, CDR2 FQNEAQ (reference sequence). The CDR3 is CASSHGAENIQYF. For the CDR3, the DNA is TGTGCCAGCAGCCATGGGGCAGAAAACATTCAGTACTTC.

The genes are TRBV4-3 and TRBJ2-1, with 14 bases matching TRBD2. The CDR3 spans 18 residues. Germline V lookup: CDR1 LGHNA, CDR2 YSLEER. J lost 6 bases, V lost 0 bases, and 7 bases had no gene match. The CDR3 spells CASSQDSAGTSGSNEQFF. CDR3 sequence (DNA): TGCGCCAGCAGCCAAGATTCCGCCGGGACTAGCGGGAGCAATGAGCAGTTCTTC.

The chain combines TRBV16 with TRBJ1-1; D uncertain. Germline V gives CDR1 KGHSY, CDR2 FQNENV. CDR3 length: 15 residues. The ends were cut back, 4 bases at V and 4 bases at J, with 16 bases in the middle. The CDR3 DNA reads TGTGCCAGCAGCCCACAGCCCGCTTCGGTCACTGAAGCTTTCTTT. It codes for CASSPQPASVTEAFF.

This clone was seen a handful of times. The CDR3 loop is CASSHPGTAGNTIYF. The CDR3 DNA reads TGTGCCAGCAGTCATCCGGGGACAGCCGGAAACACCATATATTTT. The rearrangement links TRBV6-5 to TRBJ1-3; 7 nucleotides match TRBD1. Germline-derived CDR1 and CDR2 are MNHEY and SVGAGI. V trimming: 5 bases; J trimming: 4 bases; junction bases outside the gene matches: 8. The CDR3 length is 15 residues.

The rearrangement uses TRBV6-5 and TRBJ2-3; tentatively, D is TRBD1 (6 bases). CDR1 MNHEY and CDR2 SVGAGI come from the germline V gene. Trimming pared 4 bases from V and 2 bases from J, leaving 16 bases between. The length of the CDR3 is 16 residues. The CDR3 bases are TGTGCCAGCAGTTCCCTATTGGACAGTTACACAGATACGCAGTATTTT. Translation: CASSSLLDSYTDTQYF.

The chain employs TRBV27 and TRBJ2-2; 9 bases line up with TRBD2. The CDR3 runs to 18 residues. Germline lookup yields CDR1 MNHEY and CDR2 SMNVEV (reference sequence). V trimming: 5 bases; J trimming: 6 bases; junction bases outside the gene matches: 16. CDR3 coding DNA: TGTGCCAGCAGTCCCCGGGCCGAGGTAGCGGGAGACTCCGGGGAGCTGTTTTTT. This codes for CASSPRAEVAGDSGELFF.

The chain combines TRBV4-3 with TRBJ2-1, with D possibly TRBD1 on 5 matching bases. The V and J ends lost 1 base and 7 bases respectively, with 17 bases between them. This CDR3 is built from 16 residues. CDR1 and CDR2 (germline): LGHNA, YSLEER. The CDR3 spells CASSQGTRVIGNEQFF. The CDR3 coding sequence is TGCGCCAGCAGCCAAGGCACCAGGGTAATCGGGAATGAGCAGTTCTTC.

The chain couples TRBV7-6 to TRBJ1-1; D not certain. The CDR3 has 16 residues. Per the germline V gene, CDR1 is SGHVS and CDR2 is FNYEAQ. The V gene lost 2 bases and the J gene lost 6 bases, with 19 bases spanning the gap. The CDR3 DNA reads TGTGCCAGCAGCTTAATCGGGGAACCGAAGCCATCTGAAGCTTTCTTT. Its protein is CASSLIGEPKPSEAFF.

This chain connects TRBV2 to TRBJ2-5; D remains ambiguous. This CDR3 contains 13 residues. V was clipped by 7 bases and J by 3 bases, with 12 bases between them. Germline values: CDR1 SNHLY, CDR2 FYNNEI. The CDR3 spells CASKVFQEETQYF. CDR3 nucleotide sequence: TGTGCCAGCAAAGTCTTTCAGGAAGAGACCCAGTACTTC.

This sequence joins TRBV7-2 and TRBJ1-4; D not certain. Per the germline V gene, CDR1 is SGHTA and CDR2 is FQGNSA. V was clipped by 1 base and J by 0 bases, with 9 bases between them. This CDR3 is 16 amino acids long. CDR3 region: CASSLGDIATNEKLFF. The CDR3 DNA reads TGTGCCAGCAGCTTAGGTGACATTGCAACTAATGAAAAACTGTTTTTT.

This clone showed up just a few times. This chain links TRBV4-3 with TRBJ1-2; 8 bases agree with TRBD1. Germline loops: CDR1 LGHNA, CDR2 YSLEER. The CDR3 has 15 amino acids. V shed 0 bases and J 6 bases; nucleotides not matched to a gene: 6. The CDR3 sequence: CASSQDRQGADGYTF. CDR3 nucleotide sequence: TGCGCCAGCAGCCAAGATCGGCAGGGGGCTGATGGCTACACCTTC.